This T cell receptor beta chain originates from a study of cytomegalovirus exposure and HLA in healthy donors. Findings of the study overall: Published work reported that the classifier diagnosed cytomegalovirus status with high specificity and sensitivity.

This clone was seen a few times. The antigen is undetermined. V lost 4 bases to trimming and J lost 7 bases; unmatched junction nucleotides: 14. The germline gives CDR1 MNHEY, CDR2 SMNVEV (reference sequence). CDR3 length: 18 residues. Produced via immunoSEQ multiplex PCR; TCRdb's table is partial and in-frame only. Of under 250,000 clones listed, roughly 83% were seen once; the top ten hold roughly 5.7%. The chain has TRBV27 and TRBJ2-3, with 13 positions matching TRBD2. The receptor comes from a woman in her late teens or twenties in good health and CMV-seronegative. Sequencing was performed on PBMCs. CDR3 DNA: TGTGCCAGCAGTTCGACTAGCGGGGGGCCCTCCGCCCGAAATACGCAGTATTTT. Translating it yields CASSSTSGGPSARNTQYF.